This T cell receptor beta chain was sequenced for a study of blood T cell repertoires in COVID-19. The overall study: From the United States, Italy and Spain came samples of acute and convalescent COVID-19. T cells, B-cell-depleted T cells, or PBMCs provided the cDNA or gDNA that served as material.

How the authors handled the data: Amplifying reference gene primers gave estimates of nucleated cell counts. Profiling relied on immunoSEQ multiplex PCR, and the TCRdb table lists in-frame clones only, not all of them. V, J and clone size were drawn from that table, and D and trimming were deduced from the DNA. Of 370,000 or so clones listed, 81% are singletons. The CDR3 runs to 16 residues. Germline CDR1 and CDR2: MGHDK and SYGVNS. The germline V and J ends were trimmed by 2 bases and 4 bases, with 15 bases remaining between them. The sequence was collected from a human donor with acute or convalescent COVID-19. The donor label of this sample is uncertain. V is TRBV25-1 and J is TRBJ1-3; D may be TRBD1 (6 bases). The sequencing sample was made of peripheral blood. The CDR3 sequence is CASSEDRRSPGNTIYF. Written as DNA, the CDR3 is TGTGCCAGCAGTGAAGACAGGCGAAGCCCAGGAAACACCATATATTTT.